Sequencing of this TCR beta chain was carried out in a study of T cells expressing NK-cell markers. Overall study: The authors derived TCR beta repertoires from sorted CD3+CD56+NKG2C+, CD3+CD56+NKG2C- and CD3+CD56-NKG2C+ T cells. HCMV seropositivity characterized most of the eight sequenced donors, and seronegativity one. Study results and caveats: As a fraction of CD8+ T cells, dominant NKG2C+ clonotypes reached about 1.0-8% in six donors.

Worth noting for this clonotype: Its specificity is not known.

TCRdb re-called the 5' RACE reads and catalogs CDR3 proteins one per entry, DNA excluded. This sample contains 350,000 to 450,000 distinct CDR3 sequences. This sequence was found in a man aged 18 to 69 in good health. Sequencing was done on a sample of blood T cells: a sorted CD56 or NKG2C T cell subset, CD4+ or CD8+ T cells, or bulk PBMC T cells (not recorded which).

CDR3 residues: CSARDPWAGGRTGELFF. This chain uses TRBV20-1 with TRBJ2-2; TCRdb calls TRBD2, which cannot be checked without DNA. Germline V gene sequence: CDR1 DFQATT, CDR2 SNEGSKA (reference sequence). There are 17 residues in the CDR3.